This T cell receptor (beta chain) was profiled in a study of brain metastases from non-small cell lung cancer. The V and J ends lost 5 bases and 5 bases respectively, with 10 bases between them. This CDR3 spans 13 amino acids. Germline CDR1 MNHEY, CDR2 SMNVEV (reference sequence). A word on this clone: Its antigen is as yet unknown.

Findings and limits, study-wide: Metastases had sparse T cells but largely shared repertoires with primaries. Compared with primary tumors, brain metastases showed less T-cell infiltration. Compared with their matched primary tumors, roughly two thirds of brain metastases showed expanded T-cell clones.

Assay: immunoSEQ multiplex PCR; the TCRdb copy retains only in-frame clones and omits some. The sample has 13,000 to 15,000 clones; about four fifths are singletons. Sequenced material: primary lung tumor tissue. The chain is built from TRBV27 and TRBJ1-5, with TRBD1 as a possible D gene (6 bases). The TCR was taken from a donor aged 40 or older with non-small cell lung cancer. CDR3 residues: CASSVRGDQPQHF. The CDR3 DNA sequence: TGTGCCAGCAGTGTCAGGGGCGATCAGCCCCAGCATTTT.